These 24 T cell receptor beta chains originate from one sample sequenced in a study of blood T cells in healthy people across ages. Combining a sample-barcoded 5' primer with a J-beta primer mix, a second PCR ran for roughly 7 to 11 cycles. TCRdb reanalysed the 5' RACE reads using MiXCR and keeps one entry per CDR3 protein. In the table there are around 1,100,000 distinct CDR3 sequences, 35% to 40% of which are singletons. The sequencing sample was made of blood. The origin of the receptors is a man aged 18 to 29 in good health.

The chain links TRBV20-1 to TRBJ1-4; D unresolved. The germline V gene encodes CDR1 DFQATT and CDR2 SNEGSKA (reference sequence). This CDR3 has 12 amino acids. V lost 5 bases to trimming and J lost 2 bases, with 6 bases between them. The CDR3 reads CSAGWTNEKLFF. In nucleotides, the CDR3 is TGCAGTGCTGGGTGGACTAATGAAAAACTGTTTTTT.

In this sample, this clonotype turned up a few times. The chain uses TRBV10-3 and TRBJ1-1, with 8 bases that match TRBD1. V shed 10 bases, J shed 4 bases, and the junction held 11 bases outside the gene matches. The CDR3 consists of 14 residues. Germline-derived CDR1 and CDR2 are ENHRY and SYGVKD. The CDR3 spells CASAPGQAATEAFF. CDR3 bases: TGTGCCAGCGCTCCGGGACAGGCGGCCACTGAAGCTTTCTTT.

The rearrangement joins TRBV6-2 or TRBV6-3 to TRBJ1-5; D gene uncertain. The CDR3 runs to 13 residues. Trimming removed 6 bases at V and 2 bases at J, with 8 bases between. The V gene's germline CDR1 is MNHEY and CDR2 SVGEGT. The CDR3 loop is CASSPVGNQPQHF. Here the CDR3 DNA reads TGTGCCAGCAGCCCCGTAGGCAATCAGCCCCAGCATTTT.

This clonotype was seen a few times. V is TRBV12-3 or TRBV12-4 and J is TRBJ1-1, with TRBD1 as a possible D gene (5 bases). This CDR3 is built from 14 residues. The V gene lost 6 bases and the J gene lost 4 bases, with 15 bases spanning the gap. The CDR3 region is CASRPGTAGTEAFF. The CDR3 nucleotides are TGTGCCAGCAGGCCTGGGACCGCGGGCACTGAAGCTTTCTTT.

This clonotype was counted ten times or more. The chain joins TRBV20-1 to TRBJ1-2; D is uncertain. The V end lost 1 base, the J end lost 4 bases, and 13 bases lay between the germline ends. CDR3 length: 14 amino acids. Germline values: CDR1 DFQATT, CDR2 SNEGSKA (reference sequence). The CDR3 protein is CSARVGRVLYGYTF. DNA for the CDR3: TGCAGTGCTAGAGTAGGCAGAGTCCTCTATGGCTACACCTTC.

This clonotype was picked up many times. The gene calls are TRBV5-5 and TRBJ1-2; 9 bases are a match to TRBD1. Unmatched junction bases numbered 6, after V lost 3 bases and J lost 3 bases. There are 15 residues in the CDR3. Per germline, CDR1 SGHKS and CDR2 YYEKEE (reference sequence). CDR3 sequence: CASSYRDRVDYGYTF. CDR3 coding DNA: TGTGCCAGCAGCTACCGGGACAGGGTAGACTATGGCTACACCTTC.

This clonotype was observed many times. The chain is built from TRBV12-3 or TRBV12-4 and TRBJ2-6; tentatively, D is TRBD1 (6 bases). Trimming took 6 bases from V and 8 from J, leaving 14 bases between them. The CDR3 contains 14 residues. The CDR3 bases are TGTGCCAGCAGAACAGACAGGCTATCCAACGTCCTGACTTTC. This sequence encodes CASRTDRLSNVLTF.

The chain couples TRBV6-2 or TRBV6-3 to TRBJ1-2; D may be TRBD1 (5 bases). This CDR3 has 14 residues. The germline V and J ends were trimmed by 4 bases and 4 bases, with 13 bases remaining between them. Germline CDR1 and CDR2: MNHEY and SVGEGT. Written as DNA, the CDR3 is TGTGCCAGCAGTTTCCAGGGAGTCTCCTATGGCTACACCTTC. It is translated as CASSFQGVSYGYTF.

This chain connects TRBV7-6 to TRBJ1-1; D gene unclear. CDR3 length equals 13 residues. Between the trimmed V and J ends, which lost 5 bases and 0 bases, there was a span of 7 bases. Germline-derived CDR1 and CDR2 are SGHVS and FNYEAQ. Written as DNA, the CDR3 is TGTGCCAGCAGCATAACGTTGAACACTGAAGCTTTCTTT. The encoded protein is CASSITLNTEAFF.

This chain links TRBV6-1 with TRBJ2-3, with TRBD1 matching 9 bases. Unmatched junction bases numbered 9, after V lost 6 bases and J lost 2 bases. The germline CDR1 and CDR2 sequences are MNHNS and SASEGT. The CDR3 runs 16 residues. The chain's CDR3 is CASSQAWDRATDTQYF. The CDR3 region has the DNA TGTGCCAGCAGCCAAGCGTGGGACAGGGCCACAGATACGCAGTATTTT.

There are a few counts of this clonotype. The V and J genes are TRBV4-1 and TRBJ1-4; TRBD1 agrees at 7 bases. Germline V gene sequence: CDR1 MGHRA, CDR2 YSYEKL. This CDR3 has 15 amino acids. V lost 1 base, J lost 6 bases, and 5 bases stayed unmatched. The CDR3 DNA follows: TGCGCCAGCAGCCAAGTACCAGGGGGTGATGAAAAACTGTTTTTT. It specifies CASSQVPGGDEKLFF.

This clonotype was seen only a few times. The chain has TRBV12-3 or TRBV12-4 and TRBJ1-5, with D maybe TRBD1 (6 bases). Deletions cut 8 bases from V and 5 bases from J, with 13 bases between. The CDR3 runs to 13 residues. The CDR3 protein is CASAGVGDQPQHF. Written as DNA, the CDR3 is TGTGCCAGCGCAGGGGTCGGGGATCAGCCCCAGCATTTT.

The chain recombines TRBV7-2 with TRBJ2-3; 11 bases are shared with TRBD2. The CDR3 is 17 amino acids. Germline CDR1 SGHTA, CDR2 FQGNSA. V dropped 5 bases and J dropped 3; count of bases not matched to a gene: 10. The chain's CDR3 is CASSIPGTSGVTDTQYF. The CDR3 DNA reads TGTGCCAGCAGCATCCCCGGGACTAGCGGCGTAACAGATACGCAGTATTTT.

Only a few counts were recorded for this clonotype. This rearrangement joins TRBV7-9 to TRBJ2-5; 9 positions match TRBD1. The J segment lost 5 bases and the V segment lost 5 bases, leaving 15 bases of the junction unmatched. This CDR3 spans 17 amino acids. CDR1 is SEHNR, CDR2 FQNEAQ, per germline (reference sequence). The CDR3 coding sequence is TGTGCCAGCAGCCCCACCCCCCTAAGGACAGGGGATGAGACCCAGTACTTC. Translated, it gives CASSPTPLRTGDETQYF.

This clonotype came up a few times. CDR3 in DNA: TGTGCCAGCAGTATGCCGGGGGACTATGGCTACACCTTC. Translation gives CASSMPGDYGYTF. The chain recombines TRBV7-2 with TRBJ1-2; TRBD1 might be the D (5 bases). The V end lost 6 bases, the J end lost 3 bases, and 11 bases lay between the germline ends. Germline loops: CDR1 SGHTA, CDR2 FQGNSA. The CDR3 has 13 amino acids.

This chain joins TRBV27 and TRBJ1-1; D remains ambiguous. Germline V gives CDR1 MNHEY, CDR2 SMNVEV (reference sequence). V lost 4 bases to trimming and J lost 5 bases, with 11 bases between them. The CDR3 sequence is 13 residues long. CDR3 protein: CASSSRKATEAFF. CDR3 DNA sequence: TGTGCCAGCAGTTCTAGAAAGGCTACTGAAGCTTTCTTT.

This clonotype has ten or more counts. The CDR3 spells CASSLASQETQYF. CDR3 DNA: TGTGCCAGCAGTTTGGCGAGCCAAGAGACCCAGTACTTC. J is TRBJ2-5 and V is TRBV12-3 or TRBV12-4; D not resolved. V was clipped by 3 bases and J by 1 base, with 6 bases between them. CDR3 length: 13 amino acids.

This clonotype was seen repeatedly, ten times or more. This chain uses TRBV12-3 or TRBV12-4 with TRBJ1-5; TRBD1 might be the D (5 bases). This CDR3 is 13 amino acids long. With 6 bases removed from V and 0 bases from J, the gap between germline ends came to 6 bases. The CDR3 region has the DNA TGTGCCAGCAGCCAGGGTAGCAATCAGCCCCAGCATTTT. Amino acids: CASSQGSNQPQHF.

This clonotype was counted only a few times. This rearrangement joins TRBV5-5 to TRBJ2-1; a weak D match, TRBD2 (6 bases). Looked up from germline, CDR1 is SGHKS and CDR2 is YYEKEE (reference sequence). The CDR3 runs to 19 residues. V lost 0 bases and J lost 7, with 26 bases in between. The CDR3 DNA reads as TGTGCCAGCAGCTTGGTCATATATGCGACTAGAACCGGGGGAAATGAGCAGTTCTTC. Translating gives CASSLVIYATRTGGNEQFF.

This clonotype was seen more than once but under ten times. This chain joins TRBV6-2 or TRBV6-3 and TRBJ2-3; TRBD2 aligns across 9 bases. V trimming: 2 bases; J trimming: 4 bases; junction bases outside the gene matches: 7. The CDR3 loop spans 16 amino acids. CDR1 and CDR2 (germline): MNHEY, SVGEGT. The CDR3: CASSYVAGGPADTQYF. The CDR3, as DNA: TGTGCCAGCAGTTACGTCGCGGGGGGGCCAGCAGATACGCAGTATTTT.

This chain links TRBV24-1 with TRBJ2-7; 8 bases map to TRBD1. V was pared by 4 bases and J by 8 bases, with 6 bases of the junction left unmatched. This CDR3 is built from 13 residues. Germline CDR1 is KGHDR and CDR2 is SFDVKD. The CDR3 reads CATSEPQGDQQYF. The CDR3 region has the DNA TGTGCCACCAGTGAACCACAGGGGGACCAGCAGTACTTC.

CDR3 in DNA: TGTGCCAGCAGCCCAAGCTGGGACAGGGTGGGATCAGATACGCAGTATTTT. Amino acids: CASSPSWDRVGSDTQYF. The genes are TRBV4-2 and TRBJ2-3, with 9 bases lining up with TRBD1. In germline, CDR1 is LGHNA, CDR2 YNFKEQ. The CDR3 sequence is 17 residues long. Losses at the gene ends were 4 bases for V and 4 bases for J; bases not matched to a gene: 12.

This chain links TRBV13 with TRBJ1-5; perhaps TRBD1 as D (6 bases). The CDR3 totals 12 residues. CDR1 and CDR2 (germline): PRHDT, FYEKMQ (reference sequence). V was trimmed by 8 bases and J by 3 bases, leaving 8 bases between them. For the CDR3, the DNA is TGTGCCAGCGGACAGCTCAATCAGCCCCAGCATTTT. It specifies CASGQLNQPQHF.

Only a few counts were recorded for this clonotype. The V and J genes are TRBV7-2 and TRBJ1-4; 9 bases align to TRBD1. Per germline, CDR1 SGHTA and CDR2 FQGNSA. This CDR3 comprises 16 residues. The ends lost 3 bases at V and 2 bases at J; junction bases unmatched: 4. The DNA of the CDR3 is TGTGCCAGCAGCTTTAATACAGGGGGCACTAATGAAAAACTGTTTTTT. Translation: CASSFNTGGTNEKLFF.